The clone carrying this TCR beta chain has at least ten counts. TCRbeta libraries were built with three rounds of nested PCR, modified from ARM-PCR. TCRdb independently ran MiXCR on the multiplex PCR reads; one entry per CDR3 protein. Of about 140,000 distinct CDR3 sequences in the sample, around 67% are singletons; the top ten hold roughly 18%. These data belong to a study of tumor and adjacent non-tumor tissue in lung cancer. This sample's RNA came from whole unsorted tissue. V lost 1 base to trimming and J lost 8 bases; unmatched junction nucleotides: 6. The CDR3 has 15 amino acids. CDR1 SGHNT and CDR2 YENEEA come from the germline V gene.

Material: lung tumor tissue. This rearrangement joins TRBV11-3 to TRBJ2-1; 9 bases fit TRBD2. This receptor was taken from a man in his sixties with small cell lung cancer. The CDR3 reads CASSLGLAGVDEQFF. The CDR3 bases are TGTGCCAGCAGCTTAGGATTAGCGGGAGTTGATGAGCAGTTCTTC.